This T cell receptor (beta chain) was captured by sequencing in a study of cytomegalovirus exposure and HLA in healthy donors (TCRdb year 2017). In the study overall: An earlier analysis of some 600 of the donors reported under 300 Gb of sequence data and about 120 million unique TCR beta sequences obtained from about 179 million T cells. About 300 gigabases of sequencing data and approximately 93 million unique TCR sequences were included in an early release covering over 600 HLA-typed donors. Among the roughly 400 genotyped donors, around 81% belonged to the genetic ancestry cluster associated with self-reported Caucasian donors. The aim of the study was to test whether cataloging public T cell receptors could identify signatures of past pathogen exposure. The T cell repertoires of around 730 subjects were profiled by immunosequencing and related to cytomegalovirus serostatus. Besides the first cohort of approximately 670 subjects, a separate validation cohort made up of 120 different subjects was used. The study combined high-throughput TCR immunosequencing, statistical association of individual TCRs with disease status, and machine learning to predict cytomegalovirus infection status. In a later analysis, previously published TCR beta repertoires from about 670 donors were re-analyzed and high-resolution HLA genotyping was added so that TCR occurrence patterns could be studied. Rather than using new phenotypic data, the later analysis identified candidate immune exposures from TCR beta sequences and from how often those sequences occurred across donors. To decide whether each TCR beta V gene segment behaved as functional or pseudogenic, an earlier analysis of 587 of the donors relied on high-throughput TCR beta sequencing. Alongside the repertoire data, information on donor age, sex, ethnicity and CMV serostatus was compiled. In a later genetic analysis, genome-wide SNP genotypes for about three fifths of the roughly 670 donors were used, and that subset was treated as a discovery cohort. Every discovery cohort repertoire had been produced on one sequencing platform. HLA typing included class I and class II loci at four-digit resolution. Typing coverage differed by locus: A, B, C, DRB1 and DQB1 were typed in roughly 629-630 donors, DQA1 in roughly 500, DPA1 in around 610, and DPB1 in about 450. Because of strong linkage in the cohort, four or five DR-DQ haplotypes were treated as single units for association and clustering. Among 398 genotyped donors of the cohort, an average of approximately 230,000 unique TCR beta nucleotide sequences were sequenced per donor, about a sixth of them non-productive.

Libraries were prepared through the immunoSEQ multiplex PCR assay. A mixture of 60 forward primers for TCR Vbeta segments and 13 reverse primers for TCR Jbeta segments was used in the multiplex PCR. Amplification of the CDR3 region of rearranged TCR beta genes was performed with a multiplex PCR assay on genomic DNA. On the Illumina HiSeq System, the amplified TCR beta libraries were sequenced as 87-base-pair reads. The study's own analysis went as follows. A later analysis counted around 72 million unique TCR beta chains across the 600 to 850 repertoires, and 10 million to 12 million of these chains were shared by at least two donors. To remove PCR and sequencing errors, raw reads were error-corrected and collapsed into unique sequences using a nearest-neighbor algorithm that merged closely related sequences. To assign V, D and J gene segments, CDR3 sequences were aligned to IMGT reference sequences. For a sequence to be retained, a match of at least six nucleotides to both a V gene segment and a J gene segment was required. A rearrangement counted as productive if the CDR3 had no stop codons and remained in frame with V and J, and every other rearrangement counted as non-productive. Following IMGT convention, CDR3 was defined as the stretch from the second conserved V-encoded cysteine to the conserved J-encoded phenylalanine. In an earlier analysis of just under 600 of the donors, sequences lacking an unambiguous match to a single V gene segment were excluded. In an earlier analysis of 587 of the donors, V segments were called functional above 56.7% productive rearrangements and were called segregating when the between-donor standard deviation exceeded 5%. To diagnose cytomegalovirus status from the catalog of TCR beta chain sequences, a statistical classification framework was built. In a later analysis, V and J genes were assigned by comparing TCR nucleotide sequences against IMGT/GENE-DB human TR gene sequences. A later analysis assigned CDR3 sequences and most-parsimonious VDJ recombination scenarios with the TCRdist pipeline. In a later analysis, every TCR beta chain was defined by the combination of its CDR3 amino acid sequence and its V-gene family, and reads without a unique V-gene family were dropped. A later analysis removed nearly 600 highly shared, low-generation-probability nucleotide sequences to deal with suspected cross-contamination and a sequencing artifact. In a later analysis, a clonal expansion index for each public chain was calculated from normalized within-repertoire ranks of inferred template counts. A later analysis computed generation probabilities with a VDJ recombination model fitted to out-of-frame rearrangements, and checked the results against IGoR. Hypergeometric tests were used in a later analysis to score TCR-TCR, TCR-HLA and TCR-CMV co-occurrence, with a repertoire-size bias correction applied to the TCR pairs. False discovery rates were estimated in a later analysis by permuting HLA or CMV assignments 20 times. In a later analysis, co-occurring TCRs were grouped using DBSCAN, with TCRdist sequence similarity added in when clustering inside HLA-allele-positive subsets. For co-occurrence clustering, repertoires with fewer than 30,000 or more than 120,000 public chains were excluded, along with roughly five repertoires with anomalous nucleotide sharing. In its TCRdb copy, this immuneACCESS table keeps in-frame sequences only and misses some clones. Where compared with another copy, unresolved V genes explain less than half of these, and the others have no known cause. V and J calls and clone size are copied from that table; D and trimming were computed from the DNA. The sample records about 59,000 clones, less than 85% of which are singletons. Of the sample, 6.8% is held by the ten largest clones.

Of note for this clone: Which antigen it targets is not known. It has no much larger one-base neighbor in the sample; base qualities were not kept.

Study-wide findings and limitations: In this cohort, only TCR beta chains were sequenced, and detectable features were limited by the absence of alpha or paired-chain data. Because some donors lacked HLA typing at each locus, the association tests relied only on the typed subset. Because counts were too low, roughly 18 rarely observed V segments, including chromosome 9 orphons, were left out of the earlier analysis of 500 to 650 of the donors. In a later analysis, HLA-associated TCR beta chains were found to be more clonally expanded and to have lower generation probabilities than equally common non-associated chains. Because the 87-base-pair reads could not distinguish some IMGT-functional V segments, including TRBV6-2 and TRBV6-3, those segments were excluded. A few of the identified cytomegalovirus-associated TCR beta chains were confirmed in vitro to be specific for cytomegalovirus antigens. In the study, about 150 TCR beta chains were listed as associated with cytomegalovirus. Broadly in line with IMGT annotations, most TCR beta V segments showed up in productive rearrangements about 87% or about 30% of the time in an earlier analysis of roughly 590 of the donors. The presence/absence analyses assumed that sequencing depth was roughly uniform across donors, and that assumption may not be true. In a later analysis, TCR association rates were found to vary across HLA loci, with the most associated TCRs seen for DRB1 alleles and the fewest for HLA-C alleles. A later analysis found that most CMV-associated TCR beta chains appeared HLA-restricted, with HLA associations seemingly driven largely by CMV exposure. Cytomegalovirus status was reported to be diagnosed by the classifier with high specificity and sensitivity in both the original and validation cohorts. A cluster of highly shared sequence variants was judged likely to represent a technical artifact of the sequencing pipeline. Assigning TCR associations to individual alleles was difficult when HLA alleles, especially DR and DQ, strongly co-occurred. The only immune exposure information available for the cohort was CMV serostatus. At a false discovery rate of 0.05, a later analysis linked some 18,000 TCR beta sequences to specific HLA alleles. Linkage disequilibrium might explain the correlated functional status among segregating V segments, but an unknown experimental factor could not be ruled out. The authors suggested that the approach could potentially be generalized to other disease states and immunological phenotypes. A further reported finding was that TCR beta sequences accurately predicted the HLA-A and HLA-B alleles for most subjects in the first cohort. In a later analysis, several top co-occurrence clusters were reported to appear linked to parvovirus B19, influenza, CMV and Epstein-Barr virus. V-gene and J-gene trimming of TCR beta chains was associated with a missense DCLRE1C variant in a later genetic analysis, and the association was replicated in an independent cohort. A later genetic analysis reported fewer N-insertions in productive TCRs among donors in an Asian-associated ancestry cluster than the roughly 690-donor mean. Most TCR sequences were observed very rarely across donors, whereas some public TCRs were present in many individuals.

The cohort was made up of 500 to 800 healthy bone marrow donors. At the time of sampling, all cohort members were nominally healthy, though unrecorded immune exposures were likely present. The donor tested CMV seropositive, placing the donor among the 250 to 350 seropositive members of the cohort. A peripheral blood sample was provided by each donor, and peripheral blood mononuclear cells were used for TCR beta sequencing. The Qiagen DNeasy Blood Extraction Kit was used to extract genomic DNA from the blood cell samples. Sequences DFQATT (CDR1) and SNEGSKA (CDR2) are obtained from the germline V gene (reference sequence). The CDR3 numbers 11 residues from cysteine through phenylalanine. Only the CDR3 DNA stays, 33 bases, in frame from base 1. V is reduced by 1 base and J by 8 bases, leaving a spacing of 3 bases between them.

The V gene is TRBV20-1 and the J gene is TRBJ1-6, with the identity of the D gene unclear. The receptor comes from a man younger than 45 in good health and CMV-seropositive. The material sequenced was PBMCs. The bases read TGCAGTGCTAGAGGCGATTCACCCCTCCACTTT. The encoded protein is CSARGDSPLHF.